The rows below give T cell receptor beta chains drawn from one sample of a study of blood T cell repertoires in COVID-19. The protocol was immunoSEQ multiplex PCR, while the TCRdb copy is restricted to in-frame clones and leaves out a portion. The sample holds fewer than 20,000 clones; 75% to 95% are singletons and the top ten take roughly 7%. Sequencing was performed on peripheral blood. These receptor sequences come from a human donor in a cohort sampled during active COVID-19. CDR3s include the opening cysteine and the closing phenylalanine or tryptophan. D genes are given only for firm matches. Clone size is shown for a subset of rows, as once, few, many or a class of expanded clone.

V	J	D	size	CDR3	DNA
TRBV6-6	TRBJ1-5	.	.	CASRSTGMGNQPQHF	TGTGCCAGCAGATCTACAGGGATGGGCAATCAGCCCCAGCATTTT
TRBV10-3	TRBJ2-7	.	few	CARSPGDHYEQYF	TGTGCCAGAAGCCCAGGGGACCACTACGAGCAGTACTTC
TRBV28	TRBJ1-1	.	.	CASSLGTQYTEAFF	TGTGCCAGCAGTTTAGGGACACAATACACTGAAGCTTTCTTT
TRBV4-3	TRBJ2-7	.	.	CASSQAWWSGFAEQYF	TGCGCCAGCAGCCAAGCATGGTGGTCAGGGTTCGCCGAGCAGTACTTC
TRBV27	TRBJ1-2	.	.	CASSPSYRTANYGYTF	TGTGCCAGCAGTCCGTCTTATCGGACAGCTAACTATGGCTACACCTTC
TRBV12-5	TRBJ2-7	.	.	CASGLGQVLYEQYF	TGTGCTAGTGGTTTGGGACAGGTCCTCTACGAGCAGTACTTC
TRBV5-1	TRBJ1-1	TRBD1	.	CASSPGQGLTEAFF	TGCGCCAGCAGTCCTGGACAGGGATTAACTGAAGCTTTCTTT
TRBV2	TRBJ2-3	TRBD1	.	CASRTGTGFTDTQYF	TGTGCCAGCAGGACCGGGACAGGGTTTACAGATACGCAGTATTTT
TRBV11-2	TRBJ2-1	.	.	CASSLLLGGIDEQFF	TGTGCCAGCAGCTTACTGCTTGGGGGGATCGATGAGCAGTTCTTC
TRBV30	TRBJ1-1	TRBD1	few	CAWSKGGGGTEAFF	TGTGCCTGGAGTAAAGGAGGGGGCGGCACTGAAGCTTTCTTT
TRBV2	TRBJ2-7	.	.	CASSDTSLYEQYF	TGTGCCAGCAGTGATACTAGCCTCTACGAGCAGTACTTC
TRBV5-1	TRBJ1-1	.	.	CASSLGEDTEAFF	TGCGCCAGCAGCTTGGGCGAGGACACTGAAGCTTTCTTT
TRBV28	TRBJ2-3	TRBD2	.	CASSIQVAGVRPDTQYF	TGTGCCAGCAGTATCCAGGTAGCGGGAGTTAGGCCAGATACGCAGTATTTT
TRBV9	TRBJ2-7	.	.	CASSVELRSEQYF	TGTGCCAGCAGCGTAGAACTACGGAGCGAGCAGTACTTC
TRBV12-3/TRBV12-4	TRBJ2-7	.	.	CASSSGRAYEQYF	TGTGCCAGCAGTTCTGGCAGGGCCTACGAGCAGTACTTC
TRBV20-1	TRBJ1-1	.	.	CSASTENTEAFF	TGCAGTGCTAGTACTGAGAACACTGAAGCTTTCTTT
TRBV10-3	TRBJ2-2	TRBD1	.	CAISGTGYGELFF	TGTGCCATCAGTGGGACAGGGTACGGGGAGCTGTTTTTT
TRBV6-1	TRBJ2-2	.	.	CASSESDRNTGELFF	TGTGCCAGCAGTGAATCTGACAGGAACACCGGGGAGCTGTTTTTT